This is a list of T cell receptor beta chains from one sample in a study of OX40 agonist ivuxolimab in advanced cancers. The method was immunoSEQ multiplex PCR; TCRdb's version includes in-frame clones alone and lacks a portion of them. Of 50,000 or so clones listed, 75% to 90% are singletons. This specimen consisted of CD4+ or CD8+ T cells sorted from blood, obtained in a trial of the OX40 agonist ivuxolimab. The receptors were gathered from an adult with an advanced solid tumor such as melanoma, head and neck, liver or kidney cancer. Each CDR3 is given with its conserved first and last residue. The order of the fields is J gene, V gene, clone size, D gene, CDR3 DNA, CDR3 protein. The D gene is left open where the match is weak. Not every row has a clone size; where given, it reads once, few, many or a size class.

TRBJ1-5 | TRBV6-5 | - | - | TGTGCCAGCGGGTTGCGGGATCCCCAGCATTTT | CASGLRDPQHF
TRBJ1-1 | TRBV19 | - | - | TGTGCCAGTAGTATGTACACTGAAGCTTTCTTT | CASSMYTEAFF
TRBJ2-2 | TRBV7-9 | medium-sized | - | TGTGCCAGCAGCCGCGGAGGGACCGGGGAGCTGTTTTTT | CASSRGGTGELFF
TRBJ1-1 | TRBV14 | - | - | TGTGCCAGCAGCCAAGCAGGGGCCCTTAACACTGAAGCTTTCTTT | CASSQAGALNTEAFF
TRBJ1-1 | TRBV7-9 | - | TRBD1 | TGTGCCAGCAGCTTAATGGGGGACAGGGGAAAAGCTTTCTTT | CASSLMGDRGKAFF
TRBJ1-2 | TRBV19 | few | - | TGTGCCAGTAGTATAGATCTATCCGGGGTAAGAGGCTACACCTTC | CASSIDLSGVRGYTF
TRBJ2-1 | TRBV6-4 | - | TRBD1 | TGTGCCAGCAGTGACCGAGGGACAGGGGGGAATGAGCAGTTCTTC | CASSDRGTGGNEQFF
TRBJ1-1 | TRBV7-6 | few | TRBD1 | TGTGCCAGCAGCTTACTTAACAGGGGTGTGAACACTGAAGCTTTCTTT | CASSLLNRGVNTEAFF
TRBJ1-1 | TRBV6-5 | - | TRBD1 | TGTGCCAGCAGTTCCCCGGGACAGGGAATTTTTGAAGCTTTCTTT | CASSSPGQGIFEAFF
TRBJ2-7 | TRBV11-2 | - | - | TGTGCCAGCAGCTTTACAGGGATCTACGAGCAGTACTTC | CASSFTGIYEQYF
TRBJ1-1 | TRBV7-9 | once | - | TGTGCCAGCAGCCCCGACAGTAGTTTCGCTGAAGCTTTCTTT | CASSPDSSFAEAFF
TRBJ1-1 | TRBV14 | - | - | TGTGCCAGCAGCCAAGATCGAGGGAGAGGGGACACTGAAGCTTTCTTT | CASSQDRGRGDTEAFF
TRBJ1-6 | TRBV28 | - | TRBD1 | TGTGCCAGCAGTTTGCGGACAGGGGTGGGTTCACCCCTCCACTTT | CASSLRTGVGSPLHF
TRBJ2-7 | TRBV7-9 | once | - | TGTGCCACAGCCACAGACTCCTACGAGCAGTACTTC | CATATDSYEQYF
TRBJ1-5 | TRBV11-2 | - | - | TGTGCCAGCAGCCTAGGGGGGGGAAGTCAGCCCCAGCATTTT | CASSLGGGSQPQHF
TRBJ1-1 | TRBV7-9 | - | - | TGTGCCAGCACCCCTAGGTCAGGGAGGGTGAACACTGAAGCTTTCTTT | CASTPRSGRVNTEAFF
TRBJ2-2 | TRBV29-1 | few | TRBD2 | TGCAGCGTTAAGCCTAGCGGGGTTGCCGGGGAGCTGTTTTTT | CSVKPSGVAGELFF
TRBJ1-6 | TRBV27 | - | - | TGTGCCAGCAGTTATCAGGGTGCAAATTCACCCCTCCACTTT | CASSYQGANSPLHF
TRBJ1-4 | TRBV10-2 | - | - | TGCGCCAGCAGTGAGTGGGGGAGGGGATTTAATGAAAAACTGTTTTTT | CASSEWGRGFNEKLFF
TRBJ1-2 | TRBV14 | - | - | TGTGCCAGCAGCCAAGTTGGCCGACTCGACTATGGCTACACCTTC | CASSQVGRLDYGYTF
TRBJ1-6 | TRBV5-5 | once | - | TGTGCCAGCAGCTTCGGGGTTGGGAATTCACCCCTCCACTTT | CASSFGVGNSPLHF
TRBJ1-1 | TRBV11-2 | - | TRBD1 | TGTGCCACCTCGCAGGGGGCGAACACTGAAGCTTTCTTT | CATSQGANTEAFF
TRBJ1-5 | TRBV5-6 | - | - | TGTGCCAGCAGCTTGGGGGGGCATCTAAATAGCAATCAGCCCCAGCATTTT | CASSLGGHLNSNQPQHF
TRBJ1-1 | TRBV10-3 | - | - | TGTGCCATCAGTGAGCCTACAGGGCTCGACACTGAAGCTTTCTTT | CAISEPTGLDTEAFF
TRBJ1-1 | TRBV5-5 | - | - | TGTGCCAGCAGCTTGGAAGTGGGGTACACTGAAGCTTTCTTT | CASSLEVGYTEAFF
TRBJ1-2 | TRBV4-3 | - | - | TGCGCCAGCAGCCAAGAAGTCGGTAACTATGGCTACACCTTC | CASSQEVGNYGYTF
TRBJ1-2 | TRBV7-2 | - | TRBD1 | TGTGCCAGCAGCTTATCAGGGGGTGGCTATGGCTACACCTTC | CASSLSGGGYGYTF
TRBJ1-1 | TRBV9 | - | TRBD1 | TGTGCCAGCAGCCCCCGGGACAGGGCGTTATCGGGAAAGAACACTGAAGCTTTCTTT | CASSPRDRALSGKNTEAFF
TRBJ1-2 | TRBV27 | - | TRBD1 | TGTGCCAGCAGTTTTGGGCGGGGACAGGGGGCCTCTAACTATGGCTACACCTTC | CASSFGRGQGASNYGYTF
TRBJ2-7 | TRBV5-4 | - | TRBD1 | TGTGCCAGCAGCTTGACCGGGACAGGCATCTACGAGCAGTACTTC | CASSLTGTGIYEQYF
TRBJ2-2 | TRBV20-1 | - | - | TGCAGTGCTGCAGGCACCGGGGAGCTGTTTTTT | CSAAGTGELFF
TRBJ1-1 | TRBV10-3 | - | - | TGTGCCATCAGTGAGTCGAAGGGGGGGACTGAAGCTTTCTTT | CAISESKGGTEAFF